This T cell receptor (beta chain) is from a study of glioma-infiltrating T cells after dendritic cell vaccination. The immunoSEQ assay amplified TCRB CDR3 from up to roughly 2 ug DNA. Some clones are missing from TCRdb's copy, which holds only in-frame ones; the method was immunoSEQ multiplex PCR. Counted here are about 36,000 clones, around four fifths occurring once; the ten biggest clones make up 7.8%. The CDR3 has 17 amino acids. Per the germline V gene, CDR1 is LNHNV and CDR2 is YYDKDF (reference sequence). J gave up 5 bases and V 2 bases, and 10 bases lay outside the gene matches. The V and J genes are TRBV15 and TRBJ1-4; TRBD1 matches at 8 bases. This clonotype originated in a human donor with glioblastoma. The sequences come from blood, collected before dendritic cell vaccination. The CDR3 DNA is TGTGCCACCAGCAGAAACGCCGGACAGGGAATCAATGAAAAACTGTTTTTT. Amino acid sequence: CATSRNAGQGINEKLFF.